The TCR beta chain under discussion was sequenced for a study of blood T cell repertoires in COVID-19. This clone appeared once. Germline lookup yields CDR1 SNHLY and CDR2 FYNNEI. Trimming pared 3 bases from V and 1 base from J, leaving 7 bases between. CDR3 length: 14 residues. Some clones are missing from TCRdb's copy, which holds only in-frame ones; the method was immunoSEQ multiplex PCR. Among about half a million clones listed, about 88% were seen once. The clonotype was recovered from a man aged 18 to 30 with COVID-19, enrolled during active disease. Sequenced input: peripheral blood. The rearrangement joins TRBV2 to TRBJ1-3; D is unresolved. The CDR3 nucleotides are TGTGCCAGCAGTGAGAGCAGGTCTGGAAACACCATATATTTT. Protein product: CASSESRSGNTIYF.